This T cell receptor beta chain was recovered during a study of T cells in Graves' hyperthyroidism and ophthalmopathy. It was RNA transcripts that yielded the amplified TCR beta CDR3 regions. An initial round of RT-PCR targeting the TCR CDR3 relied on the HTBI primer set. A single record per CDR3 protein comes from TCRdb applying MiXCR to the multiplex PCR reads. The profile shows 350,000 to 400,000 distinct CDR3 sequences, 15% of them singletons. Regarding the study as a whole: Blood also contained most expanded thyroid clonotypes above 0.001.

In the case of this clonotype: Its antigen remains unknown.

Germline CDR1 reads MNHNS; CDR2 reads SASEGT. Between the trimmed V and J ends, which lost 11 bases and 3 bases, there was a span of 8 bases. The CDR3 loop spans 10 amino acids. Fresh peripheral blood, around 10 ml, yielded the PBMCs. V usage is TRBV6-1 and J usage is TRBJ2-7; D ambiguous. Sequencing was performed on blood. The sequence was collected from a woman aged 25 to 39 with Graves' hyperthyroidism. This CDR3 reads CARGRYEQYF. The CDR3 DNA sequence: TGTGCCCGCGGCCGCTACGAGCAGTACTTC.